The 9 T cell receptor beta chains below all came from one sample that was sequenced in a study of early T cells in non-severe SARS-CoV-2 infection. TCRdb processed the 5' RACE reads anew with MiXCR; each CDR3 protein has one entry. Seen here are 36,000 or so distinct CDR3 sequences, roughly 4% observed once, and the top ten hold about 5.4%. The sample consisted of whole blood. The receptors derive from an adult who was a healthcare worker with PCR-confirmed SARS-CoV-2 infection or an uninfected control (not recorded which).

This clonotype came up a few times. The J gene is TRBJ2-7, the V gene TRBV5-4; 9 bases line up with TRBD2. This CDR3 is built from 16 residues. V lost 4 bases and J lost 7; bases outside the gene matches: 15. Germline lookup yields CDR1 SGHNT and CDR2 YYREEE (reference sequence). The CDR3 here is CASSPELAGFLGEQYF. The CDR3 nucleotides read TGTGCCAGCAGCCCGGAACTAGCGGGTTTCCTCGGGGAGCAGTACTTC.

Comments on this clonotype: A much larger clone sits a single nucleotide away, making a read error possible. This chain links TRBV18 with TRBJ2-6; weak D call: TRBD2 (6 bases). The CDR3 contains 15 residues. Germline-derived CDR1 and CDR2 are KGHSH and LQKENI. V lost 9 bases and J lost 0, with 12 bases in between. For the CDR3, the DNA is TGTGCCAGGTCAGGGACTCGCTCTGGGGCCAACGTCCTGACTTTC. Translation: CARSGTRSGANVLTF.

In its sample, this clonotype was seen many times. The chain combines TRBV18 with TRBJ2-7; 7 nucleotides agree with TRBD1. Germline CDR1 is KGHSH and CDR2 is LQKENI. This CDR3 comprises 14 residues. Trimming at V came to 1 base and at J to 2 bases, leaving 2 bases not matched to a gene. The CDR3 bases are TGTGCCAGCTCACCACGGGACAGTCCCTACGAGCAGTACTTC. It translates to CASSPRDSPYEQYF. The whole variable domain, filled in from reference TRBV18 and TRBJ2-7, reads NAGVMQNPRHLVRRRGQEARLRCSPMKGHSHVYWYRQLPEEGLKFMVYLQKENIIDESGMPKERFSAEFPKEGPSILRIQQVVRGDSAAYFCASSPRDSPYEQYFGPGTRLTVT.

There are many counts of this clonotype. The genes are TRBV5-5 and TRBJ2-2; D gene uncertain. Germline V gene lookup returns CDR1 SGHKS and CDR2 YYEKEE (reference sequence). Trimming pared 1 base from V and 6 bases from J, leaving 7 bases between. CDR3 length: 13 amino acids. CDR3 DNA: TGTGCCAGCAGCTTGAGTGGGGCCGGGGAGCTGTTTTTT. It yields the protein CASSLSGAGELFF. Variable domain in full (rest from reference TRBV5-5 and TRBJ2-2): DAGVTQSPTHLIKTRGQQVTLRCSPISGHKSVSWYQQVLGQGPQFIFQYYEKEERGRGNFPDRFSARQFPNYSSELNVNALLLGDSALYLCASSLSGAGELFFGEGSRLTVL.

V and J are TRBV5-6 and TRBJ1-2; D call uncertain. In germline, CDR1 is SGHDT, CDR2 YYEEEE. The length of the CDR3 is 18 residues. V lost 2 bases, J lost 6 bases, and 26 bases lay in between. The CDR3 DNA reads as TGTGCCAGCAGCTTCGGCGGGTCGAGGGCCGACCTATCCGATGGCTACACCTTC. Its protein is CASSFGGSRADLSDGYTF.

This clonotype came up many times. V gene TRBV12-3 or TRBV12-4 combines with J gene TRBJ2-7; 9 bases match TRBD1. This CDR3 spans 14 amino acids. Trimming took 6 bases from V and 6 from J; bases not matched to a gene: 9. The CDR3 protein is CASRLTGGAGEQYF. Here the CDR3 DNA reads TGTGCCAGCAGACTTACAGGGGGCGCGGGCGAGCAGTACTTC.

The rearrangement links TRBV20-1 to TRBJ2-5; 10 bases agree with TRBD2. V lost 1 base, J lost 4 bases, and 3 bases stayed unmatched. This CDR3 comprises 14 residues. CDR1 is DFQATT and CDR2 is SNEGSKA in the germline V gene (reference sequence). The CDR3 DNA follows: TGCAGTGCTAGAGCTAGCGGGAGTATAGAGACCCAGTACTTC. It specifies CSARASGSIETQYF.

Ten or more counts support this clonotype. The CDR3 loop is CASSPRSYNEQFF. In DNA, the CDR3 is TGTGCCAGCAGCCCACGATCGTACAATGAGCAGTTCTTC. The rearrangement links TRBV9 to TRBJ2-1; no clear D gene. This CDR3 is 13 amino acids long. Trimming shortened V by 4 bases and J by 4 bases, and 9 bases separated the two germline ends. Germline CDR1 SGDLS, CDR2 YYNGEE.

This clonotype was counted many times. The CDR3 DNA sequence: TGTGCCAGCAGCTTACCCCCCAGGGGGCAAGAGACCCAGTACTTC. This sequence encodes CASSLPPRGQETQYF. J is TRBJ2-5 and V is TRBV7-8, with TRBD1 matching 7 bases. This CDR3 comprises 15 residues. From germline, CDR1 is SGHVS and CDR2 FQNEAQ. J was trimmed by 2 bases and V by 2 bases; bases with no gene match: 5.